The clone carrying this T cell receptor beta chain was detected a few times. Its antigen is as yet unknown. The donors comprised healthy bone marrow donors. This record belongs to a study of cytomegalovirus exposure and HLA in healthy donors. Study-wide background: As an earlier analysis found, about 190 million T cells yielded about 120 million unique TCR beta sequences.

Study-level findings and limits: Differences between HLA loci emerged in a later analysis of TCR association rates, with DRB1 most and HLA-C fewest.

A multiplex PCR was run with 60 Vbeta primers and 13 Jbeta primers. In the source study's methods: Per a later analysis, the number of unique TCR beta chains was some 75 million, of which 9 million to 12 million were shared. The assay was immunoSEQ multiplex PCR, and TCRdb's table has in-frame clones only and misses some. For V, J and clone size, that table is used; D and trimming come from the DNA. The sample shows about 120,000 clones, over 60% of them seen only once. CDR1 is LNHDA, CDR2 SQIVND, per germline (reference sequence). V lost 10 bases and J lost 3; bases outside the gene matches: 9. This CDR3 has 13 residues.

This sequence joins TRBV19 and TRBJ2-7; TRBD1 agrees at 7 bases. The clonotype was recovered from a man aged 18 to 29 in good health and CMV-seropositive. What was sequenced was PBMCs. CDR3 loop: CATRRTGHYEQYF. CDR3 bases: TGTGCCACCCGCAGGACAGGACACTACGAGCAGTACTTC.